This T cell receptor (beta chain) is from a study of T cells after yellow fever vaccination. This clonotype was detected many times. V lost 4 bases, J lost 9 bases, and 6 bases stayed unmatched. In germline, CDR1 is MDHEN, CDR2 SYDVKM. The CDR3 extends over 13 amino acids. In TCRdb, the 5' RACE reads were re-called with MiXCR into one record per CDR3 protein. The data show 150,000 to 200,000 distinct CDR3 sequences, approximately 10% seen once. The sequencing used CD8+ T cells sorted from PBMCs, collected 15 days after the yellow fever booster vaccination. The receptor was isolated from a man aged 18 to 30 who received the YFV17D yellow fever vaccine. This sequence joins TRBV28 and TRBJ2-1; 7 nucleotides align to TRBD1. CDR3 sequence (DNA): TGTGCCAGCAGTTCCCCACAGGGGCGTGAGCAGTTCTTC. Translating it yields CASSSPQGREQFF.